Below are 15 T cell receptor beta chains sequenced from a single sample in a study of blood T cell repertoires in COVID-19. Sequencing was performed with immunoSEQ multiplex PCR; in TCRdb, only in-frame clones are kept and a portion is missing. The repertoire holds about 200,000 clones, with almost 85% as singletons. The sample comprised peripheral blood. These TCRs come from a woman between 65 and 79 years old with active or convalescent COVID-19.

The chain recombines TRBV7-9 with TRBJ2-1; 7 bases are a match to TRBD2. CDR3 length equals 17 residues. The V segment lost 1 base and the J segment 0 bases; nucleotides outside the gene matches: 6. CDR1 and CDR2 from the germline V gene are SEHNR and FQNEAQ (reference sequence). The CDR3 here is CASSLGDYLASYNEQFF. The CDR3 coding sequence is TGTGCCAGCAGCTTAGGGGACTACCTTGCCTCCTACAATGAGCAGTTCTTC.

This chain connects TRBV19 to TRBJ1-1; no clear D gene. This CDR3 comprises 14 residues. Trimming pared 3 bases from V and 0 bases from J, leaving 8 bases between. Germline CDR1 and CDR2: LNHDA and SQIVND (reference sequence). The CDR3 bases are TGTGCCAGTAGTATCTTTTCAGTGAACACTGAAGCTTTCTTT. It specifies CASSIFSVNTEAFF.

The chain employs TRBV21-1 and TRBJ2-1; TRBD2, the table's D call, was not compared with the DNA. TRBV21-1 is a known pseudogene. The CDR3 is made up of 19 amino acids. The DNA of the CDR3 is TGTGCCAGCAGCCCCGGGACTAGCGGGATATTAGGGGAGTGCAATGAGCAGTTCTTC. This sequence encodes CASSPGTSGILGECNEQFF.

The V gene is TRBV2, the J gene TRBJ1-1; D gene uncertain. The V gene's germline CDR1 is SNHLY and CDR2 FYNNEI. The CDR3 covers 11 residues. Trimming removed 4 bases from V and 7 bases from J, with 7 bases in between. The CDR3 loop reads CASSVVFEAFF. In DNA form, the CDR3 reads TGTGCCAGCAGTGTAGTCTTTGAAGCTTTCTTT. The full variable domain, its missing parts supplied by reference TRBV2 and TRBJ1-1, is EPEVTQTPSHQVTQMGQEVILRCVPISNHLYFYWYRQILGQKVEFLVSFYNNEISEKSEIFDDQFSVERPDGSNFTLKIRSTKLEDSAMYFCASSVVFEAFFGQGTRLTVV.

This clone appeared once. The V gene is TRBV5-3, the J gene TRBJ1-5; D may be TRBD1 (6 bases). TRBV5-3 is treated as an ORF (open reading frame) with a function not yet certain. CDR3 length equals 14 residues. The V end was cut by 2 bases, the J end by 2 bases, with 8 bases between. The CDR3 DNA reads TGTGCCAGAAGCTTCCGACAGGGCAATCAGCCCCAGCATTTT. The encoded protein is CARSFRQGNQPQHF.

This CDR3 reads CASSPESDTQYF. CDR3 DNA sequence: TGTGCCAGCAGCCCGGAGTCAGATACGCAGTATTTT. J is TRBJ2-3 and V is TRBV7-2; D is undetermined. Germline CDR1 SGHTA, CDR2 FQGNSA. This CDR3 is built from 12 residues. Trimming shortened V by 5 bases and J by 4 bases, and 7 bases separated the two germline ends. Using reference TRBV7-2 and TRBJ2-3 for the parts outside the CDR3, the full variable domain is GAGVSQSPSNKVTEKGKDVELRCDPISGHTALYWYRQSLGQGLEFLIYFQGNSAPDKSGLPSDRFSAERTGGSVSTLTIQRTQQEDSAVYLCASSPESDTQYFGPGTRLTVL.

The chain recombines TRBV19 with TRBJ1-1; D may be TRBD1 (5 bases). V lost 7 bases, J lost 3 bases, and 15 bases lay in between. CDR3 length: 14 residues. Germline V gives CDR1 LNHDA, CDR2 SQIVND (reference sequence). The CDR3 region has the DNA TGTGCCAGTACATGGGGCCCAGCCGACACTGAAGCTTTCTTT. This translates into CASTWGPADTEAFF.

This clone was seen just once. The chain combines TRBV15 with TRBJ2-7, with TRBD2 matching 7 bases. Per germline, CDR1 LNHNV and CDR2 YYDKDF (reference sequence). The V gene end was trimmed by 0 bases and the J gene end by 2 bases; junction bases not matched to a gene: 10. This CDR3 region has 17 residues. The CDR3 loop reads CATSRDGGGGSPYEQYF. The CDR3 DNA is TGTGCCACCAGCAGAGATGGCGGCGGCGGGAGTCCCTACGAGCAGTACTTC.

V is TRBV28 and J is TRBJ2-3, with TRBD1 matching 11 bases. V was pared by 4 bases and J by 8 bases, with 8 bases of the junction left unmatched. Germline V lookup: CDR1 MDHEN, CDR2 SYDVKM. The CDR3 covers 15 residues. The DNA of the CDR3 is TGTGCCAGCAGTTCCCCCGGGACAGGGGGGCGTACGCAGTATTTT. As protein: CASSSPGTGGRTQYF.

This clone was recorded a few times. The CDR3 DNA follows: TGTGCCAGCTCACTCGACAGGGCCACTGAAGCTTTCTTT. This sequence encodes CASSLDRATEAFF. The chain is built from TRBV18 and TRBJ1-1; 7 bases fit TRBD1. After removal of 4 bases from V and 4 bases from J, the junction contained 3 bases not matched to a gene. CDR1 is KGHSH, CDR2 LQKENI, per germline. This CDR3 comprises 13 residues.

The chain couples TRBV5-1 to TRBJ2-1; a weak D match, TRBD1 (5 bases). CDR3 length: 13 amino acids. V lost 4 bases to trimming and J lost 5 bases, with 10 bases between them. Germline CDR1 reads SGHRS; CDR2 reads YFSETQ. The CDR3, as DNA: TGCGCCAGCAGCATGACAGCTGACAATGAGCAGTTCTTC. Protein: CASSMTADNEQFF. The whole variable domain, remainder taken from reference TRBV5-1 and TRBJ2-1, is KAGVTQTPRYLIKTRGQQVTLSCSPISGHRSVSWYQQTPGQGLQFLFEYFSETQRNKGNFPGRFSGRQFSNSRSEMNVSTLELGDSALYLCASSMTADNEQFFGPGTRLTVL.

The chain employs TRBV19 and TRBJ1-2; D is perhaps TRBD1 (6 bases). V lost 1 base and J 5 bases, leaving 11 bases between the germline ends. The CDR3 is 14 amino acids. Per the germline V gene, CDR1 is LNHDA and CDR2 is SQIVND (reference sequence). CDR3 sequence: CASSIAPQGYGYTF. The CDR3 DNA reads TGTGCCAGTAGTATAGCCCCCCAGGGGTATGGCTACACCTTC. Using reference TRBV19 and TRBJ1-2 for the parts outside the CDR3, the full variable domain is DGGITQSPKYLFRKEGQNVTLSCEQNLNHDAMYWYRQDPGQGLRLIYYSQIVNDFQKGDIAEGYSVSREKKESFPLTVTSAQKNPTAFYLCASSIAPQGYGYTFGSGTRLTVV.

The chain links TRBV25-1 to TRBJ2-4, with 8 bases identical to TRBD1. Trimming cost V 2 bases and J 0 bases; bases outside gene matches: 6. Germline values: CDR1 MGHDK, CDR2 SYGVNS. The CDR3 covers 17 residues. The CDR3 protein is CASSEGGTGLAKNIQYF. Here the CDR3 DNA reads TGTGCCAGCAGTGAAGGGGGGACAGGACTAGCCAAAAACATTCAGTACTTC.

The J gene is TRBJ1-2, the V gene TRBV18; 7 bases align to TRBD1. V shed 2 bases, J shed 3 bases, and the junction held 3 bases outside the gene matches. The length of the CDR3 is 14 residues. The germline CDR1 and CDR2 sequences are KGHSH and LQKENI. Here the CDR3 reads CASSPGGTDYGYTF. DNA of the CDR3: TGTGCCAGCTCACCAGGGGGGACAGACTATGGCTACACCTTC.

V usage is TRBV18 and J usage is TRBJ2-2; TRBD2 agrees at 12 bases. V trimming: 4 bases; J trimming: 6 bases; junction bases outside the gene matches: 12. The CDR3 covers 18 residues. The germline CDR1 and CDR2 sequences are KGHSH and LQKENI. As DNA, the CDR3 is TGTGCCAGCTCACTAACACAGACTAGCGGGAGCGGAGCCGGGGAGCTGTTTTTT. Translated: CASSLTQTSGSGAGELFF.